This T cell receptor beta chain was found in a study of T cell therapy after organ transplantation. The ends were cut back, 1 base at V and 7 bases at J, with 20 bases in the middle. This CDR3 is built from 17 residues. CDR1 is LGHNA and CDR2 is YSLEER in the germline V gene. Clones were sequenced by immunoSEQ multiplex PCR, and TCRdb holds only the in-frame ones, with some missing. The data contain some 48,000 clones, roughly 93% of them seen just once; the ten biggest clones take up approximately 3.4%. Study observations and caveats: Antirejection and antiviral medication effects could not be assessed. In nonresponders, large pretherapy expansions changed minimally after therapy.

For this clone: The antigen remains undetermined.

This sequence joins TRBV4-3 and TRBJ2-1, with D possibly called TRBD1 or TRBD2 (5 bases each). The sample here was CD8+ T cells from blood, taken before autologous CMV-specific T cell therapy. The receptor was isolated from a human patient who had received a solid organ transplant and had CMV disease. This chain's CDR3 is CASSQGDGTFRMNEQFF. DNA for the CDR3: TGCGCCAGCAGCCAAGGGGATGGGACCTTCCGTATGAATGAGCAGTTCTTC.